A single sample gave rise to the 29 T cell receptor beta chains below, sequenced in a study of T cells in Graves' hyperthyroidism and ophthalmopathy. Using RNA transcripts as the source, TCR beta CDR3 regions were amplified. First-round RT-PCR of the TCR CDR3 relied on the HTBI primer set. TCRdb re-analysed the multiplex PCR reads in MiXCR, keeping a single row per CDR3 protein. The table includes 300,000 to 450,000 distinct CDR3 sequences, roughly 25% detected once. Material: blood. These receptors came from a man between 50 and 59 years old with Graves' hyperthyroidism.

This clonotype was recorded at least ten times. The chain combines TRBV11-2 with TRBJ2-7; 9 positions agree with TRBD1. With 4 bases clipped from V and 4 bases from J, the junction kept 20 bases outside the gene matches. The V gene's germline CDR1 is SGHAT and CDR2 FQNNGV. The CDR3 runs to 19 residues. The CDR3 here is CASSSEAWGQGGVGYEQYF. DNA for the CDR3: TGTGCCAGCAGCTCGGAGGCATGGGGACAGGGAGGAGTTGGGTACGAGCAGTACTTC.

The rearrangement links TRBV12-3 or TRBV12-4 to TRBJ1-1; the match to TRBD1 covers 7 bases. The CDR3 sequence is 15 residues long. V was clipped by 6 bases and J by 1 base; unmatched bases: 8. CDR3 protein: CASRPIRGGNTEAFF. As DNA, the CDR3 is TGTGCCAGCAGACCTATCAGGGGGGGGAACACTGAAGCTTTCTTT.

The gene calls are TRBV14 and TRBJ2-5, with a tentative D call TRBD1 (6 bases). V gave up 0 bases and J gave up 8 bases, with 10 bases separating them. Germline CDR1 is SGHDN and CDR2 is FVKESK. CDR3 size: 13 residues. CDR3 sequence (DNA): TGTGCCAGCAGCCAAGATGTGACAGGAACCCAGTACTTC. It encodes CASSQDVTGTQYF.

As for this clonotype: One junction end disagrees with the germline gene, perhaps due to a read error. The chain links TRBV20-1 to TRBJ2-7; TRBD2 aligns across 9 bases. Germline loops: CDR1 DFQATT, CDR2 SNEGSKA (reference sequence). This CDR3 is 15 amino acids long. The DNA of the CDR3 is TGCAGTGCTAGAGGTAGGCTAGCGGGGTCCTACGAGCAGCACTTC. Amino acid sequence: CSARGRLAGSYEQHF.

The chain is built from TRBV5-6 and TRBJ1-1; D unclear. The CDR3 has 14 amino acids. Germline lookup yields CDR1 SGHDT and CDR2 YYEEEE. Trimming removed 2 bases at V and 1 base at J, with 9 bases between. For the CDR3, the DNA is TGTGCCAGCAGCTTTCCCACGGGGAACACTGAAGCTTTCTTT. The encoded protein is CASSFPTGNTEAFF.

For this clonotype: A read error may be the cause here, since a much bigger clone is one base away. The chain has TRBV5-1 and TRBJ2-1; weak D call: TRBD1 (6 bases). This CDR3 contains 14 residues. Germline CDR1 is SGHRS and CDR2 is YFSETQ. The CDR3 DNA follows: TGCGCCAGGAGCTTCAGGCAGGGGATGAATGAGCAGTTCTTC. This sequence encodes CARSFRQGMNEQFF.

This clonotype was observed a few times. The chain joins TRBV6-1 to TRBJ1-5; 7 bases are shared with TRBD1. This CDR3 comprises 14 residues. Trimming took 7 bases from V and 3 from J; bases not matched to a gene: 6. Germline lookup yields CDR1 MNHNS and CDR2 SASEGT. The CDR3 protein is CASIQGTTNQPQHF. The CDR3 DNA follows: TGTGCCAGCATACAGGGGACGACCAATCAGCCCCAGCATTTT.

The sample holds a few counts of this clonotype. This chain's CDR3 is CASSLGRHTGELFF. The CDR3 nucleotides are TGTGCCAGCAGCTTAGGCAGACACACCGGGGAGCTGTTTTTT. The gene calls are TRBV7-2 and TRBJ2-2; D gene ambiguous. The CDR3 sequence is 14 residues long. Germline CDR1 is SGHTA and CDR2 is FQGNSA. The V gene lost 1 base and the J gene lost 3 bases, with 6 bases spanning the gap.

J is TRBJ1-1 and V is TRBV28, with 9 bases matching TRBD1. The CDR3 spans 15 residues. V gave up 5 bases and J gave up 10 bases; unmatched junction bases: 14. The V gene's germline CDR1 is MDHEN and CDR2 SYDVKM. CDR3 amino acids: CASSMDRGPSFGAFF. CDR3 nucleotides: TGTGCCAGCAGTATGGACAGGGGCCCGTCGTTTGGAGCTTTCTTT.

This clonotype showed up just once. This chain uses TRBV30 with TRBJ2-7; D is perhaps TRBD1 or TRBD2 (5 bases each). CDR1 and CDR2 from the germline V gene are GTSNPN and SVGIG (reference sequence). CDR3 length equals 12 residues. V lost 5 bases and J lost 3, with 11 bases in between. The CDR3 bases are TGTGCCTGGGGTGGTGGGGGCTACGAGCAGTACTTC. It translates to CAWGGGGYEQYF.

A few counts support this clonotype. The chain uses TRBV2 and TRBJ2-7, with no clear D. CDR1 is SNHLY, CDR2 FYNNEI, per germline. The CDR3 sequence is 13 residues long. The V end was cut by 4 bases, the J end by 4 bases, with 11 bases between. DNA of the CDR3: TGTGCCAGCAGTGTTCCGGGTTTTTACGAGCAGTACTTC. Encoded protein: CASSVPGFYEQYF.

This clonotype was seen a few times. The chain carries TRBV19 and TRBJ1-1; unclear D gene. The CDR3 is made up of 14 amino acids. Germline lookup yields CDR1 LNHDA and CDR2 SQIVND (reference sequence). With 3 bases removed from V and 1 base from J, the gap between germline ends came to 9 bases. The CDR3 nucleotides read TGTGCCAGTAGTATGAGTTATAAGAACACTGAAGCTTTCTTT. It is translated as CASSMSYKNTEAFF.

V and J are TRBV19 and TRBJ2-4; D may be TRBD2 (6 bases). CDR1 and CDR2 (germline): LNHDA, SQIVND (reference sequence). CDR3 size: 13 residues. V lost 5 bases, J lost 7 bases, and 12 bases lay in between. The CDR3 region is CASSGAGRNIQYF. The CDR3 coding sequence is TGTGCCAGTAGTGGGGCAGGGAGGAACATTCAGTACTTC.

The CDR3 DNA sequence: TGTGCCAGCAGTTCCAGACTAGCGGGGGCGCGGACAGATACGCAGTATTTT. Protein sequence: CASSSRLAGARTDTQYF. The rearrangement links TRBV27 to TRBJ2-3, with TRBD2 matching 12 bases. CDR1 is MNHEY and CDR2 is SMNVEV in the germline V gene (reference sequence). Trimming at V came to 4 bases and at J to 3 bases, leaving 8 bases not matched to a gene. The CDR3 length is 17 residues.

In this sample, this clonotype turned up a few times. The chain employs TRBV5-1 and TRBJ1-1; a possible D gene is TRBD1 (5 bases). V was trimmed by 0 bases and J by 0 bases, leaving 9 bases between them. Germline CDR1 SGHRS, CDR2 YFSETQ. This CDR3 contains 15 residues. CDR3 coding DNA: TGCGCCAGCAGCTTGGGGGGCAAGCTGAACACTGAAGCTTTCTTT. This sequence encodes CASSLGGKLNTEAFF.

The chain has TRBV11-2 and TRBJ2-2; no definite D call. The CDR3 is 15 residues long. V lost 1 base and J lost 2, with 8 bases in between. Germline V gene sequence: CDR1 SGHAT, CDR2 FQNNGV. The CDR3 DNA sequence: TGTGCCAGCAGCTTAGGACCAACCAACACCGGGGAGCTGTTTTTT. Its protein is CASSLGPTNTGELFF. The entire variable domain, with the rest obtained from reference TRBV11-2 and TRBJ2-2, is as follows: EAGVAQSPRYKIIEKRQSVAFWCNPISGHATLYWYQQILGQGPKLLIQFQNNGVVDDSQLPKDRFSAERLKGVDSTLKIQPAKLEDSAVYLCASSLGPTNTGELFFGEGSRLTVL.

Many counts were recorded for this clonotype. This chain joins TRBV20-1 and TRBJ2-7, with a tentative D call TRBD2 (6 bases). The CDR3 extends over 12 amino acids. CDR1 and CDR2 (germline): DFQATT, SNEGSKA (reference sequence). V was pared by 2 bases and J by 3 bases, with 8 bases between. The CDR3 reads CSARLGGYEQYF. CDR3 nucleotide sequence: TGCAGTGCTAGATTGGGAGGCTACGAGCAGTACTTC.

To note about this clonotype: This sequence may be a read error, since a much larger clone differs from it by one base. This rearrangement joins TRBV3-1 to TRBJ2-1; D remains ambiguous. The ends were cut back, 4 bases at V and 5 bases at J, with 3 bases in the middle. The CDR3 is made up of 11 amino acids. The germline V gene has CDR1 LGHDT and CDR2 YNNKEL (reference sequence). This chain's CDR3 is CASSRHNEQFF. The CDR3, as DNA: TGTGCCAGCAGCCGTCACAATGAGCAGTTCTTC.

The CDR3 bases are TGTGCCAGCAGCTTGAGAGGGGGATTGGCGGGAGCCGGGGAGCTGTTTTTT. It yields the protein CASSLRGGLAGAGELFF. This sequence joins TRBV5-5 and TRBJ2-2; D might be TRBD2 (7 bases). The CDR3 runs 17 residues. The ends were cut back, 1 base at V and 6 bases at J, with 19 bases in the middle. Germline V gene lookup returns CDR1 SGHKS and CDR2 YYEKEE (reference sequence). Variable domain in full (rest from reference TRBV5-5 and TRBJ2-2): DAGVTQSPTHLIKTRGQQVTLRCSPISGHKSVSWYQQVLGQGPQFIFQYYEKEERGRGNFPDRFSARQFPNYSSELNVNALLLGDSALYLCASSLRGGLAGAGELFFGEGSRLTVL.

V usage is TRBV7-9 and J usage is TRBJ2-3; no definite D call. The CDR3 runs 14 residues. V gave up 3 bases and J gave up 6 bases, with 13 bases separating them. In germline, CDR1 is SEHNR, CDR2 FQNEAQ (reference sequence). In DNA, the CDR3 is TGTGCCAGCAGCTTTGAAGGGCTTACGGATACGCAGTATTTT. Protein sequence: CASSFEGLTDTQYF. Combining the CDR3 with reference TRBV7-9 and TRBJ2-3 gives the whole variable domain DTGVSQNPRHKITKRGQNVTFRCDPISEHNRLYWYRQTLGQGPEFLTYFQNEAQLEKSRLLSDRFSAERPKGSFSTLEIQRTEQGDSAMYLCASSFEGLTDTQYFGPGTRLTVL.

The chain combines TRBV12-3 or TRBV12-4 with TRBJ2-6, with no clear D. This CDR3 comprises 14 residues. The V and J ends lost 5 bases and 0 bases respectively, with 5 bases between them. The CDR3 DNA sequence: TGTGCCAGCAGTGACATCTCTGGGGCCAACGTCCTGACTTTC. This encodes CASSDISGANVLTF.

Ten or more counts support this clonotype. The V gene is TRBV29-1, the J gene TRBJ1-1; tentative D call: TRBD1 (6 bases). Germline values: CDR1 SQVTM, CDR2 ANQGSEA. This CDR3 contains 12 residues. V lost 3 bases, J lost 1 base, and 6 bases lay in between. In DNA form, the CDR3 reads TGCAGCGTTGACAGGGGGAACACTGAAGCTTTCTTT. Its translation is CSVDRGNTEAFF.

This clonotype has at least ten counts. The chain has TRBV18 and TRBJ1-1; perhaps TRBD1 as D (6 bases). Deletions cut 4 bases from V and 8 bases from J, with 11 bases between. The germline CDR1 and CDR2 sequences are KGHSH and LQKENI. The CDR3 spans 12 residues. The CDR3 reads CASSLPGQEAFF. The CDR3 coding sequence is TGTGCCAGCTCACTGCCGGGACAAGAAGCTTTCTTT.

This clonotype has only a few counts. CDR3 region: CASSQSMDQPQHF. In nucleotides, the CDR3 is TGTGCCAGCAGCCAGAGTATGGACCAGCCCCAGCATTTT. V gene TRBV14 combines with J gene TRBJ1-5; the D is unclear. The V end lost 3 bases, the J end lost 7 bases, and 10 bases lay between the germline ends. CDR3 length equals 13 residues. CDR1 and CDR2 (germline): SGHDN, FVKESK.

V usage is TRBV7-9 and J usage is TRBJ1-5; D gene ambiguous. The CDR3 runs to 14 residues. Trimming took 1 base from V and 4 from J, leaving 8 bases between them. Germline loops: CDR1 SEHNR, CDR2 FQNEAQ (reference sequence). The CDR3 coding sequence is TGTGCCAGCAGCTTAGACACAGTAAATCAGCCCCAGCATTTT. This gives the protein CASSLDTVNQPQHF.

CDR3 region: CASSLEGPFHNEQFF. The DNA for the CDR3 is TGTGCCAGCAGTTTAGAGGGCCCTTTCCACAATGAGCAGTTCTTC. The chain carries TRBV27 and TRBJ2-1; TRBD2 is a possible D gene (5 bases). The V gene lost 2 bases and the J gene lost 5 bases, with 13 bases spanning the gap. Germline assignment: CDR1 MNHEY and CDR2 SMNVEV (reference sequence). The CDR3 loop spans 15 amino acids.

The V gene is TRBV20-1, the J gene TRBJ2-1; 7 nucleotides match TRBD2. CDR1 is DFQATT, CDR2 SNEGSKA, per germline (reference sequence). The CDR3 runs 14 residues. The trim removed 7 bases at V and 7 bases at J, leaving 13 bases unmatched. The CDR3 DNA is TGCAGTGACCCACCTGAGCGGGACCGAAATGAGCAGTTCTTC. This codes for CSDPPERDRNEQFF.

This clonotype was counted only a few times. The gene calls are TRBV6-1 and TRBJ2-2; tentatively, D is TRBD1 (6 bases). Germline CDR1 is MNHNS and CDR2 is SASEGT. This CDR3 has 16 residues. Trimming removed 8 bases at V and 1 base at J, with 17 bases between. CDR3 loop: CASFSRQGRNTGELFF. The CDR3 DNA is TGTGCCAGCTTTAGTAGGCAGGGGCGGAACACCGGGGAGCTGTTTTTT.

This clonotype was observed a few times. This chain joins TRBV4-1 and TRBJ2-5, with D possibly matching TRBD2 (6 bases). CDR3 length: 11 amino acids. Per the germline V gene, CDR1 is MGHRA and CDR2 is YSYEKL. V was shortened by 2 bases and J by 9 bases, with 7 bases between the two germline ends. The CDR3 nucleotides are TGCGCCAGCAGCCAAACGGGGGCCCAGTACTTC. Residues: CASSQTGAQYF.